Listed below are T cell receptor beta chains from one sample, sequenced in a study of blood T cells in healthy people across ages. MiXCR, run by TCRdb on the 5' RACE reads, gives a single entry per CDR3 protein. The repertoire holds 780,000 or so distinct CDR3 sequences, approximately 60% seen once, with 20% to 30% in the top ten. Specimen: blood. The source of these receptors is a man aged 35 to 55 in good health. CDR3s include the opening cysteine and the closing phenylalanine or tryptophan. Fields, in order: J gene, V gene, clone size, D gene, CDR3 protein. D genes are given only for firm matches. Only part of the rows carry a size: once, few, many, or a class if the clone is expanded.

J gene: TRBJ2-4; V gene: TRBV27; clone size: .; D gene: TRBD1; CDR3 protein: CASSTTQGTKNIQYF
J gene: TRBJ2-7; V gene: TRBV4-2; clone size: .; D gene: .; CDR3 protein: CASSRWASYEQYF
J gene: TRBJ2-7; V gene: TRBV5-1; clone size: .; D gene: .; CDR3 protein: CASSFIPEPGDYEQYF
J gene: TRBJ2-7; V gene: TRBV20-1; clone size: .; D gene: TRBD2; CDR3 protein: CSARGGLGVYEQYF
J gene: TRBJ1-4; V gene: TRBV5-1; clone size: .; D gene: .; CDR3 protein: CASSFGGDEKLFF
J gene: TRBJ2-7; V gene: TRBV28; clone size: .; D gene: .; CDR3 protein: CASSLIRGGIYEQYF
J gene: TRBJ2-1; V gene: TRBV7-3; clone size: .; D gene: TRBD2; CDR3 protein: CASSSSWFSGRTSTPHNEQFF
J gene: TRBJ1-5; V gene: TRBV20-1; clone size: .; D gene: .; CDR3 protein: CSARDPSGDRAQHF
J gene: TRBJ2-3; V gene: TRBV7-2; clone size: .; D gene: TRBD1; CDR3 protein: CASSLEGQLDTQYF
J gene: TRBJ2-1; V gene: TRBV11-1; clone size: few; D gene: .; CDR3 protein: CASSQPKTGLPPFSSYNEQFF
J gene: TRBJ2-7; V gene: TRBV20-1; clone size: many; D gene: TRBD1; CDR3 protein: CSAGTGVVYEQYF
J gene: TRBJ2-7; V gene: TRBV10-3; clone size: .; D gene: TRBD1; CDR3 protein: CAIQNTGGTYEQYF
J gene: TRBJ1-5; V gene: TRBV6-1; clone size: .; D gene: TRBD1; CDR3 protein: CASSEEGQGARLQPQHF
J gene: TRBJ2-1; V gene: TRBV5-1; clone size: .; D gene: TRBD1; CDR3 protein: CASRIVTGGQGEQFF
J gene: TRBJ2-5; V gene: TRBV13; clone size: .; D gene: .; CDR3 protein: CASSLGNQGGETQYF
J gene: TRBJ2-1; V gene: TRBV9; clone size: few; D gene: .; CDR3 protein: CASSVYLTSNEQFF
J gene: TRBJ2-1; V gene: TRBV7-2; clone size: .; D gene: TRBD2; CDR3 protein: CASSLGGLAGGREQFF
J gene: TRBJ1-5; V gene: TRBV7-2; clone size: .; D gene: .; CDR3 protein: CASSIRVRQPQHF
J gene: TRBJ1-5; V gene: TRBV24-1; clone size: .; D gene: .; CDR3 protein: CATSPSGRNNQPQHF
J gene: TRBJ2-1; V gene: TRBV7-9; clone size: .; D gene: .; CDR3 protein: CASSPGPAGQFF
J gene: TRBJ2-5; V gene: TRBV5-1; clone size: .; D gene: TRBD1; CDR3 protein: CASHSGGTGQETQYF
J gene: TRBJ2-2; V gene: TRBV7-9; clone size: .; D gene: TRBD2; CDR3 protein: CASSLDTSGVTGELFF
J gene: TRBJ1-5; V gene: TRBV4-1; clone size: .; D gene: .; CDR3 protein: CASSQEVRSSQPQHF
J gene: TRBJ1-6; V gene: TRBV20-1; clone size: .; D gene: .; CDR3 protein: CSLGQGGESPLHF
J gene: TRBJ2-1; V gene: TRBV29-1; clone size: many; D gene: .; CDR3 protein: CSVETYNEQFF
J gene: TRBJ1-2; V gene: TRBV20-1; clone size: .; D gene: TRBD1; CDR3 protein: CSAGTGDRDYGYTF
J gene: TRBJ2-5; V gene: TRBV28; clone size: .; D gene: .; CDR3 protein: CASSGPEVRETQYF